Sequencing of this T cell receptor (beta chain) was carried out in a study of vaccination effects on CD4 cells after COVID-19. Whole-study context: Culturing of more than 1.5 million PBMC per well took place with around 9.4 IU/ml IL-2 and approximately 9.1 ug/ml peptides.

Generated by immunoSEQ multiplex PCR, the TCRdb table keeps only in-frame clones and is missing some. The table includes 45,000 to 55,000 clones, 65% to 80% detected once. In germline, CDR1 is GTSNPN, CDR2 SVGIG (reference sequence). With V trimmed by 1 base and J by 5 bases, 11 bases remained unmatched. The CDR3 loop spans 16 amino acids. Isolation of CD4+ T cells took place after around 10 days of culture. A PCR test confirmed that the person had SARS-CoV-2 infection between March and December 2020. Everyone in the study got two shots of either the BNT162b2 or mRNA-1273 vaccine. Cells had half their medium changed to IL-2 medium on days 3 and 7. For this clone: Its target is not known.

This sequence joins TRBV30 and TRBJ1-5, with 7 bases fitting TRBD1. The sequencing used CD4+ T cells from PBMCs cultured without peptide, collected after COVID-19 vaccination. The sequence derives from a human donor who had a prior SARS-CoV-2 infection. The CDR3, as DNA: TGTGCCTGGAGTGAAACAGGGGCCGGACCCCATCAGCCCCAGCATTTT. Translating it yields CAWSETGAGPHQPQHF.